This T cell receptor beta chain was sequenced in a study of cytomegalovirus exposure and HLA in healthy donors. The PCR was carried out with 60 Vbeta primers and 13 Jbeta primers. Clones were read by immunoSEQ multiplex PCR, and TCRdb kept only the in-frame ones, dropping some. The profile shows 80,000 to 95,000 clones, roughly three fifths of them singletons. V lost 4 bases to trimming and J lost 7 bases, with 17 bases between them. There are 14 residues in the CDR3. Input material: PBMCs. This receptor was taken from a woman younger than 45 in good health and CMV-seronegative. This chain links TRBV23-1 with TRBJ2-7; D might be TRBD1 (6 bases). TRBV23-1 is known as an ORF, though its function is uncertain. For the CDR3, the DNA is TGCGCCAGCAGTCTACAGGGACACCTACGAGAGCAGTACTTC. Protein product: CASSLQGHLREQYF.